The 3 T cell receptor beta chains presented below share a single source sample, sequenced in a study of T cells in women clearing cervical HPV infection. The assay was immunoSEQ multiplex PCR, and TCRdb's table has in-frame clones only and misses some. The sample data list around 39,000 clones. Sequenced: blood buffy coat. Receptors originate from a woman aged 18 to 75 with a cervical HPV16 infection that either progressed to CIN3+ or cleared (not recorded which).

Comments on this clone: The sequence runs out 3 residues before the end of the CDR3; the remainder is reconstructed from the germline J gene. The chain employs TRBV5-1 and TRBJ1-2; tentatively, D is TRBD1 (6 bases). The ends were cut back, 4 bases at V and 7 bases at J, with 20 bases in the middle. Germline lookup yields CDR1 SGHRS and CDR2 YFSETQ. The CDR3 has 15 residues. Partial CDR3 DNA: TGCGCCAGCAGCCCGTCGACAGGATCGGTGCGTGGC. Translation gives CASSPSTGSVRG. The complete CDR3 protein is CASSPSTGSVRGYTF.

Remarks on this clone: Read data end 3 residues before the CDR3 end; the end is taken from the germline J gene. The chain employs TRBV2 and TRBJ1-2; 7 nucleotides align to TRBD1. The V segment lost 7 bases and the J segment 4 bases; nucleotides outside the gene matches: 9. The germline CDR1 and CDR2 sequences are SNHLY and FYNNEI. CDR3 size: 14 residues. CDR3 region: CASTETGWGYGYTF. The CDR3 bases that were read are TGTGCCAGCACCGAGACAGGGTGGGGCTATGGC. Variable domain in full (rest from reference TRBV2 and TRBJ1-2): EPEVTQTPSHQVTQMGQEVILRCVPISNHLYFYWYRQILGQKVEFLVSFYNNEISEKSEIFDDQFSVERPDGSNFTLKIRSTKLEDSAMYFCASTETGWGYGYTFGSGTRLTVV.

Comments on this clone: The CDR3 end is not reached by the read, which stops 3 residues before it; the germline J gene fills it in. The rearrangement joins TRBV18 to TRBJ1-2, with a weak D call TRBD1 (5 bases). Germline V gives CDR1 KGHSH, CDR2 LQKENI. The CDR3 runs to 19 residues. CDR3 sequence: CASSPSPPGLAGGYNDYTF. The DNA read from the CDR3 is TGTGCCAGCTCACCCTCACCGCCGGGGCTAGCGGGGGGTTACAATGAC. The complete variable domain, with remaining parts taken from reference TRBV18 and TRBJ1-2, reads NAGVMQNPRHLVRRRGQEARLRCSPMKGHSHVYWYRQLPEEGLKFMVYLQKENIIDESGMPKERFSAEFPKEGPSILRIQQVVRGDSAAYFCASSPSPPGLAGGYNDYTFGSGTRLTVV.